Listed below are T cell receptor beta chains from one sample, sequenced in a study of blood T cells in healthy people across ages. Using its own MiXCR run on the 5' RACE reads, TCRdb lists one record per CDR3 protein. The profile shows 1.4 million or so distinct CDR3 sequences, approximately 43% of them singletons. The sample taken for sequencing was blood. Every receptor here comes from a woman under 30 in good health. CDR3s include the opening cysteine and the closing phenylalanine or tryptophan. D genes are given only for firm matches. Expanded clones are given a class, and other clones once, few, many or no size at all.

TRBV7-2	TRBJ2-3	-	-	TGTGCCAGCAGCATCCGGCGCGGCACAGATACGCAGTATTTT	CASSIRRGTDTQYF
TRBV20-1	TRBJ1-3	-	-	TGCAGTGCTATAAAAAGAACTGGAAACACCATATATTTT	CSAIKRTGNTIYF
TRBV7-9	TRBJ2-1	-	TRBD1	TGTGCCAGCAGCTGGACAGGGAACATCTACAATGAGCAGTTCTTC	CASSWTGNIYNEQFF
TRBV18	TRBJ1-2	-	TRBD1	TGTGCCAGCTCACCAACCGGACAGGAGAATGGCTACACCTTC	CASSPTGQENGYTF
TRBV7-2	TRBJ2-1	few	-	TGTGCCAGCAGCTTAGATCCAGCGGGCTCCCCCGCCGTCTCCTACAATGAGCAGTTCTTC	CASSLDPAGSPAVSYNEQFF
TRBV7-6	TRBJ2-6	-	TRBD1	TGTGCCAGCAGCTTAGGGACAGGGGTGCGAGGGGCCAACGTCCTGACTTTC	CASSLGTGVRGANVLTF
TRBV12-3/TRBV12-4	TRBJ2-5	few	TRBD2	TGTGCCAGCAGTTTAGGGACTAGCGGGTGGGAGACCCAGTACTTC	CASSLGTSGWETQYF
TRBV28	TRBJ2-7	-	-	TGTGCCAGCGATGCGGCGGGACCACAGTCCTACAATGAGCAGTACTTC	CASDAAGPQSYNEQYF
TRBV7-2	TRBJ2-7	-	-	TGTGCCAGCAGCTTAAGTTACCAGGGGGGCCAACACGAGCAGTACTTC	CASSLSYQGGQHEQYF
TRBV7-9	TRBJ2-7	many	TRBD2	TGTGCCAGCAGCCCTAGCTGGACTAGCGTCTACGAGCAGTACTTC	CASSPSWTSVYEQYF
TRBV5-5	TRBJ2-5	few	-	TGTGCCAGCAGCTTGCAGCACCGGGCCCCTGAGGCGACCCAGTACTTC	CASSLQHRAPEATQYF
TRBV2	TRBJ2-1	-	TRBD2	TGTGCCACAAAGCGGGGGTTAAACAATGAGCAGTTCTTC	CATKRGLNNEQFF
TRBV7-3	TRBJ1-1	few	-	TGTGCCAGCAGATTGGATTGGAACACTGAAGCTTTCTTT	CASRLDWNTEAFF
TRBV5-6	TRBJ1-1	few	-	TGTGCCAGCAGCTGGCGAAATTTGAACACTGAAGCTTTCTTT	CASSWRNLNTEAFF
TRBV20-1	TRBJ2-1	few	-	TGCAGTGCTGAAAGCGCAAACTCCTACGATGAGCAGTTCTTC	CSAESANSYDEQFF
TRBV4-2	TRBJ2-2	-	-	TGTGCCAGCAGCCCTAGAACATCGGACACCGGGGAGCTGTTTTTT	CASSPRTSDTGELFF
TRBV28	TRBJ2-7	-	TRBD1	TGTGCCACGGGCGTAGGACAGGCCTACGAGCAGTACTTC	CATGVGQAYEQYF
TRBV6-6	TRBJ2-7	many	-	TGTGCCAGCAGTAATGGACGGATCTACGAGCAGTACTTC	CASSNGRIYEQYF
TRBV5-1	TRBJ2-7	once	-	TGCGCCAGCAGCTTGGCCAGGCAAACTTCCTACGAGCAGTACTTC	CASSLARQTSYEQYF
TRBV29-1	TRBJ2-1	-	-	TGCAGCGTAAAGACTCCGGGAGAGCAGTTCTTC	CSVKTPGEQFF
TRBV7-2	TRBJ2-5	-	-	TGTGCCAGCAGCCCTAGCCGGGGCACCCCAAAAGGAGAGACCCAGTACTTC	CASSPSRGTPKGETQYF
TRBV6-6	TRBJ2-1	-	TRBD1	TGTGCCAGCAGTTACACGGGACAGAGCGGTGAGCAGTTCTTC	CASSYTGQSGEQFF
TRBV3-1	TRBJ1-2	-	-	TGTGCCAGCAGCCAAGGTTCCCTTCATGGCTACACCTTC	CASSQGSLHGYTF
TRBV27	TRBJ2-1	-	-	TGTGCCAGCAGTTTATCACAGGGATTCAATGAGCAGTTCTTC	CASSLSQGFNEQFF
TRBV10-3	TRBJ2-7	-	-	TGTGCCATCAGACCGTCTAGCAGCGCACCCTACGAGCAGTACTTC	CAIRPSSSAPYEQYF
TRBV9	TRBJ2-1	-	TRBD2	TGTGCCAGCAGCGATGGGACTAGCGGGACCAGCTCCTACAATGAGCAGTTCTTC	CASSDGTSGTSSYNEQFF
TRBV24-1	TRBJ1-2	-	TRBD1	TGTGCCACCAGTGATTTGCCAGGGCAGGGGGATGGCTACACCTTC	CATSDLPGQGDGYTF
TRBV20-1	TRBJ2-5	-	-	TGCAGTGCTAGAGGAGACTTCGGGGAGACCCAGTACTTC	CSARGDFGETQYF
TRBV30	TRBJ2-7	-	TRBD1	TGTGCCTGGAGTCTCGTCGGGACAGATTTTCCGTCGGGTCTGAAAAGCTCCTACGAGCAGTACTTC	CAWSLVGTDFPSGLKSSYEQYF
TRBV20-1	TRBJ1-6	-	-	TGCAGTGCTATACGGGGGGCGCCCTATAATTCACCCCTCCACTTT	CSAIRGAPYNSPLHF
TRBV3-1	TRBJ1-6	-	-	TGTGCCAGCAGCCAGGGGGAGACGGTACATAATTCACCCCTCCACTTT	CASSQGETVHNSPLHF
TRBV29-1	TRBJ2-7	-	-	TGCAGCGTTGACAGGGATTCTCCCTACGAGCAGTACTTC	CSVDRDSPYEQYF
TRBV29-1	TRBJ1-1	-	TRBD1	TGCAGCGTGAGGGACAGGGGGGTCACTGAAGCTTTCTTT	CSVRDRGVTEAFF
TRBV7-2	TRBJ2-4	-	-	TGTGCCAGCAGCTCAGGGGCCCAAAACATTCAGTACTTC	CASSSGAQNIQYF
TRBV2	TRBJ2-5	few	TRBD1	TGTGCCAGCAGTTCCGGGACAGGGCAGGGGACCCAGTACTTC	CASSSGTGQGTQYF
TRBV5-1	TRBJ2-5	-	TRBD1	TGCGCCAGCAAACGAGGGACAGGTGAAGAGACCCAGTACTTC	CASKRGTGEETQYF
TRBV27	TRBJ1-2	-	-	TGTGCCAGCAGTTTGTCAACTTCAGGCGGCTACACCTTC	CASSLSTSGGYTF